Sequencing of this T cell receptor beta chain was carried out in a study of shared clonotypes between healthy human individuals (dated by TCRdb to 2020 to 2021). Context from the whole study: Three men and a couple of women, aged 18 to 49 years, made up the cohort. For each donor, CD4 naive and CD4 memory were each given three plates, CD8 naive was given two plates, and CD8 memory was given one plate. To estimate repertoire size and how much clonotypes are shared between individuals, the study performed deep sequencing of blood TCR repertoires from about five healthy adults. To increase sequencing depth and limit assay-specific biases, different laboratories used diverse techniques to prepare libraries and sequence TCR repertoires. Leukapheresis yielded between about 0.8 and 8.9 billion PBMCs per donor.

TCR CDR3 regions were amplified from genomic DNA by multiplex PCR using the deep immunoSEQ assay. Extracted genomic DNA from each cell subset was distributed evenly across all wells of several immunoSEQ 96-well plates, and each plate was treated as a replicate. For sorted subsets, approximately 200 ng of genomic DNA, equivalent to 25,000 to 35,000 T cell genomes, went into each replicate PCR. The purified libraries were quantified using a Qubit 3.0 fluorometer, sized with a Bioanalyzer 2100, and then quantified again using the KAPA Library Quantification kit. Every immunoSEQ 96-well plate was sequenced on a separate single-read 150-cycle Illumina NextSeq 550 flow cell. As for how the authors treated the data: Because the immunoSEQ output included only junctional sequences and no quality scores, the filtering could not be the same as the filtering used for full-length reads. Sequences were annotated with PyIR, a Python wrapper for IgBLAST v1.9, and V/J genes and CDR3 were assigned using IMGT germline references. Reads were filtered out if the reads had weak V/J assignments (E-value above 1e-6), no CDR3, stop codons, out-of-frame junctions, or ambiguous translated residues. A V3J clonotype was defined by an identical inferred V gene, J gene, and CDR3 amino acid sequence. To compute the percentage overlap between repertoires, the number of shared unique clonotypes was divided by the size of the smaller repertoire. Three approaches were used to assess repertoire richness: RTK rarefaction, the Chao1 estimator, and Recon v2.1 estimates of unobserved clonotypes. OLGA was used to compute generation probabilities for all TCRbeta clonotypes that the gDNA method yielded from a handful of donors. TCRdb's version of the immuneACCESS table is confined to in-frame rearrangements and falls short of the full clone set. An unresolved V gene accounts for under half of the shortfall where checked; the remainder is of unknown origin. That table furnishes V, J and clone size, whereas the DNA furnished D and trimming. In this sample the table shows more than 1.2 million clones, around 98.5% of which occur a single time. 0.36% of the sample rests with the top ten.

Healthy HIV-negative adults with no recently reported acute infections or vaccinations were included as donors. Every donor was a Caucasian adult residing in Nashville, Tennessee, USA. CD4+ T cells were enriched through magnetic negative selection, after which naive cells were positively selected on CD45RA and the remaining negative fraction served as the memory subset. After blood collection by leukapheresis, PBMCs were isolated using Ficoll-Histopaque density gradient centrifugation and then cryopreserved in the vapor phase of liquid nitrogen. Purity and quantity of every magnetically sorted T cell population were checked by analytical flow cytometry. From each sorted fraction, genomic DNA was isolated and quantified by UV absorbance on a Nanodrop 2000c. The trim is 6 bases for V and 8 bases for J, with a gap of 20 bases between the germline ends. The CDR1 and CDR2 encoded by the germline V gene are SGHRS and YFSETQ. Including the terminal cysteine and phenylalanine, the CDR3 comprises 14 residues. Of all the DNA, just the CDR3 is kept, 42 bases in frame from base 1.

The study at large found these results: When a handful of donors were compared, the shared fraction of clonotypes was roughly 4.8% for naive CD4, 3.5% to 4% for naive CD8, about 2.4% for memory CD4, and roughly 0.43% for memory CD8. Based on pairwise subsampling, the degree of clonotype sharing among donors was expected to be affected by sequencing depth. The small number of donors limited the genetic and exposure-history diversity represented. Compared with non-shared clonotypes, the clonotypes found in all four sorted-subset donors had higher generation probabilities. Only blood was sampled, and tissue TCR repertoires likely differ from those in blood. Estimated clonotype richness was generally larger for naive than for memory subsets. Rarefaction of sorted-subset datasets indicated incomplete sequencing despite the large sequencing depth.

Worth noting for this clone: This receptor's antigen is unknown. Base-call qualities are not available, and no considerably larger clone is one nucleotide away.

The receptor was isolated from a young man in good health. Rearrangement joined TRBV5-1 to TRBJ1-2; perhaps TRBD1 is the D gene, with 5 bases matching. Sequenced input: naive CD4+ T cells sorted from blood. Per the publication, the cell subset or site label means: CD45RA+ positively selected. The CDR3 reads as follows: CASTVDQGGGGYTF. The nucleotide sequence is given as TGCGCCAGCACCGTCGACCAGGGCGGTGGAGGCTACACCTTC.